This T cell receptor beta chain was profiled in a study of blood T cell repertoires in COVID-19. In the authors' workflow: Amplification from reference gene primers served as the basis for estimated nucleated cell counts. The assay was immunoSEQ multiplex PCR, and TCRdb's table has in-frame clones only and misses some. Clonal size and the V and J genes are those of that table, whereas D and trimming came from the DNA. The table records hundreds of thousands of clones, 75% to 90% of them present only once. This clone came up once. Individuals drawn from under 30 US areas were roughly 18 to 89 years old. Clinical history reported by participants formed the basis on which cohorts were assigned. The study counted Cohort 3 donors as recovered given two negative PCRs, clearance, or symptom resolution. The trim removed 6 bases at V and 2 bases at J, leaving 6 bases unmatched. CDR1 and CDR2 from the germline V gene are SGHTA and FQGNSA. This CDR3 has 15 amino acids.

Source material: PBMCs or T cells enriched from blood (not recorded which). The receptor was derived from a woman aged 35 to 49 who had recovered from COVID-19. The chain combines TRBV7-2 with TRBJ2-3; 9 nucleotides match TRBD2. The chain's CDR3 is CASRPSGGPTDTQYF. DNA for the CDR3: TGTGCCAGCAGACCGAGCGGGGGGCCCACAGATACGCAGTATTTT.